This T cell receptor beta chain was found in a study of cytomegalovirus exposure and HLA in healthy donors. In the study overall: The roughly 100 million unique TCR beta sequences, from some 170 million T cells, were found by an earlier analysis.

Study outcomes and limitations: An apparent linkage of common viral pathogens to several of the most significant clusters emerged in a later analysis. 87-base-pair reads could not separate some V segments, including TRBV6-2 and TRBV6-3. Cytomegalovirus-associated TCR beta chains were listed, numbering some 150.

After removal of 5 bases from V and 3 bases from J, the junction contained 13 bases not matched to a gene. CDR3 length equals 17 residues. Germline CDR1 MNHEY, CDR2 SMNVEV (reference sequence). Note on this clone: The antigen is undetermined.

The PCR made use of 60 Vbeta and 13 Jbeta primers. Using immunoSEQ multiplex PCR, the repertoire was profiled, and TCRdb retains in-frame clones only, with some absent. The repertoire consists of about 130,000 clones, with 60% to 85% occurring once and the leading ten covering around 1.8%. This clonotype was sampled from a woman aged 40 to 49 in good health and CMV-seronegative. The sequenced sample consisted of PBMCs. The J gene is TRBJ2-3, the V gene TRBV27; TRBD2 agrees at 8 bases. The CDR3 region is CASSTLLERGRTDTQYF. The CDR3 DNA reads as TGTGCCAGCAGTACCCTCCTCGAGCGGGGGCGGACAGATACGCAGTATTTT.